This T cell receptor (beta chain) was documented in a study of OX40 agonist ivuxolimab in advanced cancers. At the level of the study: Therapy given before enrollment (anti-PD-1, anti-PD-L1 or anti-CTLA-4) was allowed, and 40% to 45% had some.

This clone came up a few times. Measured with immunoSEQ multiplex PCR; TCRdb has only the in-frame clones, and not every one. The sample consists of about 24,000 clones, approximately 80% of them appearing once. Trimming cost V 4 bases and J 7 bases, with 21 bases left between them. The CDR3 extends over 16 amino acids. Germline loops: CDR1 SGDLS, CDR2 YYNGEE. This TCR was recovered from an adult with an advanced solid tumor such as melanoma, head and neck, liver or kidney cancer. The sequences come from CD4+ or CD8+ T cells sorted from blood, collected in a trial of the OX40 agonist ivuxolimab. The genes are TRBV9 and TRBJ1-5; D might be TRBD1 (5 bases). DNA of the CDR3: TGTGCCAGCAGCCCTCGGGACGGCGTTCGGGGCCAGCCCCAGCATTTT. It codes for CASSPRDGVRGQPQHF.